Detailed here is one TCR beta chain. The target antigen is unknown. This sample was taken from a study of beta chain features in type 1 diabetes. As for the study in general: Sorted cells examined across all samples numbered 95 million to 120 million.

CDR3 length equals 13 residues. The germline V gene has CDR1 KGHSH and CDR2 LQKENI. V was clipped by 7 bases and J by 4 bases, with 13 bases between them. The whole isolated RNA underwent reverse transcription, so sequencing captured expressed TCRB transcripts. The table came from immunoSEQ multiplex PCR; TCRdb's copy has only in-frame clones and leaves some out. The table shows some 270,000 clones, with approximately 11% occurring only once. Study-wide results and caveats: Significant though moderate, a shortening of TCRB CDR3s appeared in all four CD4+ subsets of Type 1 diabetes patients. There were fewer insertions and more deletions at the VDJ junctions of type 1 diabetes patients.

The V gene is TRBV18, the J gene TRBJ2-5; a weak D match, TRBD2 (5 bases). Sequencing was performed on naive CD4+ T cells from blood. The receptor was derived from a man younger than 45 with type 1 diabetes. The CDR3 DNA follows: TGTGCCAGCTACGCGGGTATGGGAGAGACCCAGTACTTC. It encodes CASYAGMGETQYF.